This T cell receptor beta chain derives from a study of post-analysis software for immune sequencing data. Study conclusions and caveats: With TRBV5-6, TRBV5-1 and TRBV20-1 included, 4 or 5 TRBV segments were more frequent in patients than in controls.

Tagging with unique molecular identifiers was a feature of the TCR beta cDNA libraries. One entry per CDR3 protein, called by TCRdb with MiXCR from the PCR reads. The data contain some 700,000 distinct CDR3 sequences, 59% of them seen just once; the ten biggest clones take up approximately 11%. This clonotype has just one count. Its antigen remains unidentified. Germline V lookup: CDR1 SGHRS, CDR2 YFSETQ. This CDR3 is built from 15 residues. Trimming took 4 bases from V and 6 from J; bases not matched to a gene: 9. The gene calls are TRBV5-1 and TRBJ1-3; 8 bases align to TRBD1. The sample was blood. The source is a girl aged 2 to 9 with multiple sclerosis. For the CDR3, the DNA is TGCGCCAGCAGCCCCCAGACAGGGGAGGCAAACACCATATATTTT. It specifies CASSPQTGEANTIYF. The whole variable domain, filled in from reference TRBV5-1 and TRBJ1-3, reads KAGVTQTPRYLIKTRGQQVTLSCSPISGHRSVSWYQQTPGQGLQFLFEYFSETQRNKGNFPGRFSGRQFSNSRSEMNVSTLELGDSALYLCASSPQTGEANTIYFGEGSWLTVV.